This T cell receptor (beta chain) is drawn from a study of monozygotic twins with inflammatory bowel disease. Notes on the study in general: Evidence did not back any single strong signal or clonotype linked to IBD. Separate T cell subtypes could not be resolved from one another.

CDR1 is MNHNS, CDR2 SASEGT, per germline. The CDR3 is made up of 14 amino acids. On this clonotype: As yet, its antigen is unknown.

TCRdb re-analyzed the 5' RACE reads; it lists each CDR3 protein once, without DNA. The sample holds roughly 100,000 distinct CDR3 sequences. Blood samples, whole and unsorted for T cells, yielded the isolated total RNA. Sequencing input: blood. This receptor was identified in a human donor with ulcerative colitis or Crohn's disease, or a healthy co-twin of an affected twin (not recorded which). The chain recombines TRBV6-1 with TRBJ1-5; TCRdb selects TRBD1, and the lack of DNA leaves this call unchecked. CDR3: CASGLGTGNQPQHF.